This T cell receptor (beta chain) was sequenced during a study of cytomegalovirus exposure and HLA in healthy donors (dated by TCRdb to between 2016 and 2019). For the wider study: An earlier analysis of several hundred of the donors reported over 250 Gb of sequence data and 95 million to 140 million unique TCR beta sequences obtained from 150 million to 200 million T cells. Both class I and class II loci were covered by HLA typing, at four-digit resolution. An earlier analysis of around 580 of the donors used high-throughput TCR beta sequencing to judge whether each TCR beta V gene segment behaved as functional or pseudogenic. About 330 gigabases of sequencing data and roughly 81 million unique TCR sequences made up an early release that covered several hundred HLA-typed donors. To predict cytomegalovirus infection status, the study combined high-throughput TCR immunosequencing, statistical association of individual TCRs with disease status, and machine learning. The study used immunosequencing to profile the T cell repertoires of under 700 subjects and linked those repertoires to cytomegalovirus serostatus. In a later genetic analysis, genome-wide SNP genotypes for about three fifths of the roughly 670 donors were used, and that subset was treated as a discovery cohort. Typing coverage varied by locus: roughly 629-630 donors for A, B, C, DRB1 and DQB1; approximately 500 for DQA1; more than 600 for DPA1; approximately 470 for DPB1. Because of strong linkage in the cohort, a few DR-DQ haplotypes were treated as single units for association and clustering. A later analysis re-analyzed previously published TCR beta repertoires from about 600 donors and added high-resolution HLA genotyping to study TCR occurrence patterns. Along with the approximately 600-subject first cohort, a separate validation cohort of over a hundred different subjects was used. Among 398 genotyped donors of the cohort, an average of roughly 240,000 unique TCR beta nucleotide sequences were sequenced per donor, about a sixth of them non-productive. Among the roughly 400 genotyped donors, under 90% belonged to the genetic ancestry cluster associated with self-reported Caucasian donors. Every repertoire in the discovery cohort had been generated on one and the same sequencing platform. In the later analysis, no new phenotypic data were used to find candidate immune exposures; instead, reliance was placed on TCR beta sequences and their occurrence across donors. The study aimed to test whether cataloging public T cell receptors could reveal signatures of past pathogen exposure. Alongside the repertoire data, information on donor age, sex, ethnicity and CMV serostatus was compiled.

Summary of the overall study and its limitations: Because the 87-base-pair reads could not distinguish some IMGT-functional V segments, including TRBV6-2 and TRBV6-3, those segments were excluded. Several of the top co-occurrence clusters appeared to be linked to parvovirus B19, influenza, CMV and Epstein-Barr virus, according to a later analysis. A further reported finding was that TCR beta sequences accurately predicted the HLA-A and HLA-B alleles for most subjects in the first cohort. CMV serostatus was the only immune exposure information available for the cohort. In a later genetic analysis, fewer N-insertions in productive TCRs were reported among donors in an Asian-associated ancestry cluster than the roughly 700-donor mean. Because counts were too low, 15 or so rarely observed V segments, including chromosome 9 orphons, were excluded from the earlier analysis of 587 of the donors. A few of the identified cytomegalovirus-associated TCR beta chains were confirmed in vitro to be specific for cytomegalovirus antigens. A later analysis found that HLA-associated TCR beta chains were more clonally expanded and had lower generation probabilities than equally common non-associated chains. Because some donors lacked HLA typing at each locus, the association tests relied only on the typed subset. Cytomegalovirus status was reported to be diagnosed by the classifier with high specificity and sensitivity in both the original and validation cohorts. A cluster of highly shared sequence variants was judged likely to be a technical artifact of the sequencing pipeline. In a later analysis, the rate of TCR association differed among HLA loci, with DRB1 alleles having the most associated TCRs and HLA-C alleles having the fewest. It was suggested by the authors that the approach could potentially be generalized to other disease states and immunological phenotypes. A later analysis associated some 17,000 TCR beta sequences with specific HLA alleles at a false discovery rate of 0.05. Strong co-occurrence of HLA alleles, especially DR and DQ, made assigning TCR associations to individual alleles difficult. Roughly uniform sequencing depth across donors was assumed in presence/absence analyses, although this assumption may not hold. Only TCR beta chains were sequenced in this cohort, and the absence of alpha or paired-chain data limited detectable features. Across donors, most TCR sequences were observed very rarely, whereas some public TCRs were present in many individuals. In the study, some 160 TCR beta chains were listed as associated with cytomegalovirus. According to a later analysis, most CMV-associated TCR beta chains appeared to be HLA-restricted, and the HLA associations seemed to be driven largely by CMV exposure. An association between a missense DCLRE1C variant and V-gene and J-gene trimming of TCR beta chains was found in a later genetic analysis and replicated in an independent cohort. Broadly in line with IMGT annotations, most TCR beta V segments showed up in productive rearrangements about 90% or about 30% of the time in an earlier analysis of 450 to 750 of the donors. Linkage disequilibrium might explain the correlated functional status among segregating V segments, but an unknown experimental factor could not be ruled out.

Notes on this clone: Which antigen it targets is not known. No quality values exist for individual bases; no much larger clone is one base distant.

V drops 6 bases and J drops 1 base, leaving 4 bases in between. Counted from cysteine to phenylalanine, this CDR3 has 12 amino acids. This entry keeps only the CDR3 DNA: 36 bases, framed from base 1. CDR1 and CDR2 were assigned from the germline V gene as SNHLY and FYNNEI. The library was made by the immunoSEQ multiplex PCR assay. A mixture of 60 forward primers for TCR Vbeta segments and 13 reverse primers for TCR Jbeta segments was used in the multiplex PCR. The CDR3 region of rearranged TCR beta genes was amplified from genomic DNA with a multiplex PCR assay. Amplified TCR beta libraries were sequenced as 87-base-pair reads on the Illumina HiSeq System. In the paper's pipeline: A later analysis tallied tens of millions of unique TCR beta chains across the 650 to 750 repertoires, and around 10 million of those chains were shared by two or more donors. Raw reads were error-corrected and collapsed into unique sequences by a nearest-neighbor algorithm in which closely related sequences were merged to remove PCR and sequencing errors. Alignment of CDR3 sequences to IMGT reference sequences was used to assign V, D and J gene segments. Each retained sequence needed at least a six-nucleotide match to both a V gene segment and a J gene segment. A rearrangement was called productive if the CDR3 had no stop codons and remained in frame with V and J, and every other rearrangement was called non-productive. CDR3 was defined by IMGT convention, running from the second conserved V-encoded cysteine to the conserved J-encoded phenylalanine. The earlier analysis of about 530 of the donors excluded any sequence lacking an unambiguous match to a single V gene segment. In an earlier analysis of 587 of the donors, V segments were called functional above 56.7% productive rearrangements and were called segregating when the between-donor standard deviation exceeded 5%. To diagnose cytomegalovirus status from the catalog of TCR beta chain sequences, a statistical classification framework was built. A later analysis assigned V and J genes by comparing TCR nucleotide sequences with IMGT/GENE-DB human TR gene sequences. The TCRdist pipeline was used in a later analysis to assign CDR3 sequences and most-parsimonious VDJ recombination scenarios. A later analysis defined each TCR beta chain by its CDR3 amino acid sequence plus V-gene family, and excluded reads lacking a unique V-gene family. To address suspected cross-contamination and a sequencing artifact, a later analysis removed 450 to 700 highly shared, low-generation-probability nucleotide sequences. For each public chain, a later analysis derived a clonal expansion index from normalized ranks of inferred template counts within each repertoire. In a later analysis, generation probabilities were computed using a VDJ recombination model fitted to out-of-frame rearrangements, and the results were checked against IGoR. Hypergeometric tests were used in a later analysis to score TCR-TCR, TCR-HLA and TCR-CMV co-occurrence, with a repertoire-size bias correction applied to the TCR pairs. False discovery rates were estimated in a later analysis by permuting HLA or CMV assignments 20 times. In a later analysis, co-occurring TCRs were grouped with DBSCAN, and TCRdist sequence similarity was added when clustering was performed within HLA-allele-positive subsets. Co-occurrence clustering excluded repertoires with fewer than 30,000 or more than 120,000 public chains, plus five with anomalous nucleotide sharing. Here the immuneACCESS table is served through TCRdb, limited to in-frame sequences with V and J called. Missing clones are a known gap in these copies; in checked studies unresolved V genes cover under half, and the rest lacks a known reason. D and trimming come from the DNA, and the V and J calls and clone size come from that table. A total of roughly 100,000 clones appear in this sample, about four fifths of them only once. The ten most abundant clones make up 2% to 2.5% of the sample.

The cohort comprised fewer than 750 healthy bone marrow donors. All cohort members were sampled while nominally healthy, although unrecorded immune exposures were likely present. The donor was CMV seronegative and was included in the group of a few hundred seronegative cohort members. Every donor gave a peripheral blood sample, and the peripheral blood mononuclear cells from that sample were used for TCR beta sequencing. The Qiagen DNeasy Blood Extraction Kit was used to extract genomic DNA from the blood cell samples. The chain joins TRBV2 to TRBJ1-5; no D gene can be assigned with confidence. The specimen sequenced was PBMCs. The receptor was derived from a man aged 25-45 years in good health and CMV-seronegative. In nucleotides, the sequence is TGTGCCAGCAGGGAGAGCAATCAGCCCCAGCATTTT. Translated, this gives CASRESNQPQHF.